The 13 T cell receptor beta chains below come from one sample, sequenced in a study of blood T cells in healthy people across ages. Next came a second PCR, run for roughly 7 to 12 cycles, which used a sample-barcoded 5' primer along with a J-beta primer mix. TCRdb recomputed calls from the 5' RACE reads with MiXCR, one row per CDR3 protein. The data contain more than 650,000 distinct CDR3 sequences, 22% of them singletons. Sequencing was performed on blood. Receptors were obtained from a man aged 65 to 85 in good health.

The V gene is TRBV20-1, the J gene TRBJ2-1; 13 nucleotides line up with TRBD2. Germline CDR1 DFQATT, CDR2 SNEGSKA (reference sequence). V dropped 1 base and J dropped 8; count of bases not matched to a gene: 11. The CDR3 has 17 residues. DNA for the CDR3: TGCAGTGCTAGAGGCCGTAGGACTAGCGGGAGTCTAGATGAGCAGTTCTTC. Its protein is CSARGRRTSGSLDEQFF.

This clonotype showed up just a few times. The rearrangement joins TRBV6-6 to TRBJ1-2; D gene ambiguous. CDR1 and CDR2 from the germline V gene are MNHNY and SVGAGI (reference sequence). The CDR3 runs to 11 residues. V dropped 8 bases and J dropped 6 bases, with 10 bases sitting between them. As DNA, the CDR3 is TGTGCCAGCCTTGGGTCAAATGGCTACACCTTC. Residues: CASLGSNGYTF.

V usage is TRBV10-3 and J usage is TRBJ1-1; unclear D gene. The CDR3 spans 14 residues. V was trimmed by 2 bases and J by 4 bases, leaving 11 bases between them. The germline V gene has CDR1 ENHRY and CDR2 SYGVKD. In nucleotides, the CDR3 is TGTGCCATCAGTGAGATGGTACTTGGCACTGAAGCTTTCTTT. Its translation is CAISEMVLGTEAFF.

The chain uses TRBV19 and TRBJ2-1; D gene ambiguous. The closer fit of TRBJ2-7 to the DNA end suggests the J call may be wrong. The CDR3 sequence is 13 residues long. CDR1 is LNHDA, CDR2 SQIVND, per germline (reference sequence). CDR3 nucleotides: TGTGCCACTTCCCATGGCAGCTCCTACGAGCAGTACTTC. Translated, it gives CATSHGSSYEQYF.

In its sample, this clonotype was seen a few times. The chain carries TRBV20-1 and TRBJ2-1; 8 bases agree with TRBD2. Germline V gene data show CDR1 as DFQATT and CDR2 as SNEGSKA (reference sequence). The J segment lost 7 bases and the V segment lost 0 bases, leaving 8 bases of the junction unmatched. The CDR3 spans 15 residues. This CDR3 is CSARDDGGARNEQFF. The CDR3 nucleotides read TGCAGTGCTAGAGATGACGGGGGGGCTCGGAATGAGCAGTTCTTC.

This clonotype has ten or more counts. V is TRBV5-1 and J is TRBJ1-1, with a tentative D call TRBD1 (6 bases). V gave up 7 bases and J gave up 1 base, with 17 bases separating them. The germline V gene has CDR1 SGHRS and CDR2 YFSETQ. This CDR3 is built from 15 residues. The CDR3 nucleotides are TGCGCCAGCCGGTCCGGGGGGGCGGAGAACACTGAAGCTTTCTTT. Protein sequence: CASRSGGAENTEAFF.

The chain carries TRBV14 and TRBJ2-3, with D possibly being TRBD1 (6 bases). V shed 5 bases and J shed 2 bases, with 14 bases lying between them. CDR3 length equals 15 residues. Per the germline V gene, CDR1 is SGHDN and CDR2 is FVKESK. CDR3 nucleotide sequence: TGTGCCAGCAGCTACGGACAGCCACCCACAGATACGCAGTATTTT. Translated, it gives CASSYGQPPTDTQYF.

The CDR3 spells CASSPETGRETQYF. In DNA, the CDR3 is TGTGCCAGCAGCCCCGAGACAGGGCGAGAGACCCAGTACTTC. The chain recombines TRBV7-2 with TRBJ2-5, with 7 nucleotides matching TRBD1. Germline CDR1 reads SGHTA; CDR2 reads FQGNSA. This CDR3 has 14 amino acids. V was pared by 5 bases and J by 4 bases, with 7 bases of the junction left unmatched.

The rearrangement joins TRBV5-1 to TRBJ2-5, with TRBD2 matching over 8 bases. The DNA end is a closer match to TRBJ2-7, so the J assignment may be wrong. This CDR3 is 15 amino acids long. Germline V gives CDR1 SGHRS, CDR2 YFSETQ. This chain's CDR3 is CASSNPGGALYEQYF. The CDR3, as DNA: TGCGCCAGCAGCAACCCGGGGGGGGCTTTGTACGAGCAGTACTTC.

In its sample, this clonotype was seen a few times. The J gene is TRBJ2-5, the V gene TRBV7-9; D uncertain. The CDR3 spans 14 residues. Per the germline V gene, CDR1 is SEHNR and CDR2 is FQNEAQ (reference sequence). Trimming removed 2 bases at V and 2 bases at J, with 9 bases between. CDR3 loop: CASSLLREQETQYF. The CDR3, as DNA: TGTGCCAGCAGCTTATTACGAGAGCAAGAGACCCAGTACTTC. The entire variable domain, with the rest obtained from reference TRBV7-9 and TRBJ2-5, is as follows: DTGVSQNPRHKITKRGQNVTFRCDPISEHNRLYWYRQTLGQGPEFLTYFQNEAQLEKSRLLSDRFSAERPKGSFSTLEIQRTEQGDSAMYLCASSLLREQETQYFGPGTRLLVL.

This clonotype occurred a few times. The chain couples TRBV10-3 to TRBJ1-1; 9 bases map to TRBD1. The CDR3 length is 15 residues. The V segment lost 3 bases and the J segment 1 base; nucleotides outside the gene matches: 3. Per germline, CDR1 ENHRY and CDR2 SYGVKD. The CDR3 protein is CAISDPGQGNTEAFF. Here the CDR3 DNA reads TGTGCCATCAGTGATCCGGGACAGGGGAACACTGAAGCTTTCTTT.

This clonotype appeared a few times. V usage is TRBV7-8 and J usage is TRBJ1-4, with D hard to call. There are 14 residues in the CDR3. CDR1 and CDR2 (germline): SGHVS, FQNEAQ. V dropped 5 bases and J dropped 10 bases, with 17 bases sitting between them. The CDR3 coding sequence is TGTGCCAGCAGCCCGAGCCGGGCCGGAGGAAAACTGTTTTTT. Its protein product is CASSPSRAGGKLFF.

The gene calls are TRBV4-2 and TRBJ2-2, with 7 bases lining up with TRBD2. The J segment lost 5 bases and the V segment lost 0 bases, leaving 9 bases of the junction unmatched. The CDR3 extends over 17 amino acids. Germline CDR1 and CDR2: LGHNA and YNFKEQ. The CDR3 region is CASSQDFGGRGTGELFF. The CDR3 nucleotides read TGTGCCAGCAGCCAAGATTTCGGCGGGAGAGGGACCGGGGAGCTGTTTTTT.